The 20 T cell receptor beta chains listed next were all sequenced from one sample in a study of patients and donors after allogeneic stem cell transplantation. TCRdb processed the RT-PCR reads anew with MiXCR; each CDR3 protein has one entry. The table includes roughly 180,000 distinct CDR3 sequences, 41% detected once. The sequenced material came from blood, either unsorted or a sorted T cell fraction (not recorded which). The receptors shown here come from a human donor who was either an allogeneic HSCT recipient or a stem cell or donor lymphocyte infusion donor (not recorded which). It is not recorded whose cells these are; they may come from a transplant donor.

As to this clonotype: Likely a read error: the CDR3 ends without its conserved phenylalanine or tryptophan. The chain employs TRBV7-2 and TRBJ1-2; D is undetermined. Germline loops: CDR1 SGHTA, CDR2 FQGNSA. V was cut by 2 bases and J by 4 bases, with 14 bases left in between. This CDR3 has 15 residues. The DNA for the CDR3 is TGTGCCAGCAGCTTACCTAAAGGAACATTCTATGGCTACACCCTC. Its translation: CASSLPKGTFYGYTL.

The table lists this clonotype with a few counts. The chain is built from TRBV20-1 and TRBJ1-4; TRBD1 agrees at 7 bases. CDR1 DFQATT and CDR2 SNEGSKA come from the germline V gene (reference sequence). There are 13 residues in the CDR3. V lost 6 bases and J lost 4; bases outside the gene matches: 5. CDR3 loop: CSARTGVNEKLFF. The CDR3 coding sequence is TGCAGTGCAAGGACAGGAGTTAATGAAAAACTGTTTTTT.

The chain couples TRBV4-2 to TRBJ2-7; the D is unclear. The germline gives CDR1 LGHNA, CDR2 YNFKEQ. The CDR3 loop spans 15 amino acids. Between the trimmed V and J ends, which lost 2 bases and 0 bases, there was a span of 11 bases. CDR3 in DNA: TGTGCCAGCAGCCAAATCCAGGATAGCTCCTACGAGCAGTACTTC. Its translation is CASSQIQDSSYEQYF.

Written as DNA, the CDR3 is TGTGCCAGCAGTTTATCCGCCCGGGACGCAGAAGCTTTCTTT. This gives the protein CASSLSARDAEAFF. The rearrangement uses TRBV12-3 or TRBV12-4 and TRBJ1-1; D is perhaps TRBD1 (5 bases). The CDR3 totals 14 residues. Trimming took off 2 bases at V and 8 bases at J, with 15 bases between the two ends.

The chain joins TRBV12-3 or TRBV12-4 to TRBJ2-7; 10 nucleotides match TRBD2. The V segment lost 6 bases and the J segment 5 bases; nucleotides outside the gene matches: 7. This CDR3 is built from 14 residues. CDR3 bases: TGTGCCAGCAGGCTCGGGCTAGCGGGAGACGAGCAGTACTTC. This gives the protein CASRLGLAGDEQYF.

This clonotype turned up a few times. The V gene is TRBV12-3 or TRBV12-4, the J gene TRBJ2-3, with D possibly matching TRBD2 (5 bases). The CDR3 consists of 15 residues. Trimming removed 5 bases at V and 2 bases at J, with 14 bases between. The CDR3 coding sequence is TGTGCCAGCAGTACCCCTACGGGATTCACAGATACGCAGTATTTT. This encodes CASSTPTGFTDTQYF.

Worth noting for this clonotype: The junction departs from germline at one end; a sequencing error may be responsible. The genes are TRBV5-6 and TRBJ2-7; 10 bases match TRBD2. This CDR3 region has 12 residues. Germline V gene lookup returns CDR1 SGHDT and CDR2 YYEEEE. Written as DNA, the CDR3 is TGTGCCAGCAGCTTAGCTAGCGGGAGTATGCACTTC. This encodes CASSLASGSMHF.

This rearrangement joins TRBV7-9 to TRBJ2-2; D ambiguous. The CDR3 has 14 amino acids. V lost 3 bases to trimming and J lost 1 base, with 6 bases between them. CDR1 is SEHNR, CDR2 FQNEAQ, per germline (reference sequence). CDR3 protein: CASSFGMNTGELFF. DNA of the CDR3: TGTGCCAGCAGCTTTGGTATGAACACCGGGGAGCTGTTTTTT.

The V and J genes are TRBV7-2 and TRBJ2-4; no reliable D call. From germline, CDR1 is SGHTA and CDR2 FQGNSA. The CDR3 runs 12 residues. The germline V and J ends were trimmed by 2 bases and 8 bases, with 7 bases remaining between them. This CDR3 reads CASSLLADIQYF. The CDR3, as DNA: TGTGCCAGCAGCTTATTGGCGGACATTCAGTACTTC.

V is TRBV27 and J is TRBJ1-2, with D tentatively TRBD1 (6 bases). Trimming took off 4 bases at V and 4 bases at J, with 10 bases between the two ends. Germline CDR1 is MNHEY and CDR2 is SMNVEV (reference sequence). The CDR3 has 13 residues. CDR3 in amino acids: CASSSGTRYGYTF. CDR3 DNA: TGTGCCAGCAGTTCCGGGACACGCTATGGCTACACCTTC.

This clonotype was picked up a small number of times. The chain carries TRBV3-1 and TRBJ2-1, with 9 bases aligning to TRBD2. The CDR3 loop spans 21 amino acids. Germline V gene lookup returns CDR1 LGHDT and CDR2 YNNKEL (reference sequence). V dropped 1 base and J dropped 3; count of bases not matched to a gene: 19. CDR3 sequence reads: CASSQGDLDLGGRALYNEQFF. The CDR3 DNA is TGTGCCAGCAGCCAAGGGGACTTGGATTTGGGCGGGAGGGCCCTCTACAATGAGCAGTTCTTC.

The chain is built from TRBV12-3 or TRBV12-4 and TRBJ2-3, with D unresolved. Trimming stripped 2 bases from V and 0 bases from J, with 9 bases between. This CDR3 region has 15 residues. CDR3 bases: TGTGCCAGCAGTTTAAAAACCCCTAGCACAGATACGCAGTATTTT. This codes for CASSLKTPSTDTQYF.

V usage is TRBV6-6 and J usage is TRBJ1-1, with 7 bases fitting TRBD1. The CDR3 is 14 residues long. Germline V gives CDR1 MNHNY, CDR2 SVGAGI (reference sequence). V shed 2 bases, J shed 1 base, and the junction held 1 base outside the gene matches. The CDR3 here is CASSYRQGNTEAFF. The CDR3, as DNA: TGTGCCAGCAGTTACCGACAGGGGAACACTGAAGCTTTCTTT.

The gene calls are TRBV12-3 or TRBV12-4 and TRBJ1-1; 9 bases are a match to TRBD1. V lost 5 bases, J lost 11 bases, and 6 bases stayed unmatched. This CDR3 region has 12 residues. The CDR3 spells CASSPRDRVAFF. In nucleotides, the CDR3 is TGTGCCAGCAGTCCCCGGGACAGGGTGGCTTTCTTT.

V is TRBV30 and J is TRBJ2-5; a weak D match, TRBD1 (6 bases). The CDR3 covers 13 residues. Germline lookup yields CDR1 GTSNPN and CDR2 SVGIG (reference sequence). Trimming removed 1 base from V and 5 bases from J, with 11 bases in between. This CDR3 reads CAWSAHRDETQYF. CDR3 bases: TGTGCCTGGAGTGCCCACAGGGATGAGACCCAGTACTTC.

The chain recombines TRBV29-1 with TRBJ2-7; TRBD1 aligns across 7 bases. This CDR3 has 12 residues. Germline V gene sequence: CDR1 SQVTM, CDR2 ANQGSEA. V shed 8 bases and J 5 bases; nucleotides not matched to a gene: 9. CDR3 protein: CSSLTGSHEQYF. The CDR3 nucleotides read TGCAGCTCATTGACAGGGAGCCACGAGCAGTACTTC.

The CDR3: CATRGPGQTNTGELFF. DNA of the CDR3: TGTGCCACCAGGGGACCGGGACAGACGAACACCGGGGAGCTGTTTTTT. This chain joins TRBV15 and TRBJ2-2; 7 bases align to TRBD1. V shed 6 bases, J shed 0 bases, and the junction held 7 bases outside the gene matches. CDR1 and CDR2 from the germline V gene are LNHNV and YYDKDF (reference sequence). The CDR3 consists of 16 residues.

This clonotype was detected only a few times. The gene calls are TRBV7-2 and TRBJ1-1; D is perhaps TRBD1 (5 bases). There are 16 residues in the CDR3. The V and J ends lost 5 bases and 0 bases respectively, with 16 bases between them. Germline CDR1 reads SGHTA; CDR2 reads FQGNSA. CDR3 nucleotide sequence: TGTGCCAGCAGCCGATCCGGGCCAGGGATGAACACTGAAGCTTTCTTT. Amino acids: CASSRSGPGMNTEAFF.

This chain connects TRBV6-2 or TRBV6-3 to TRBJ2-3; D ambiguous. The germline CDR1 and CDR2 sequences are MNHEY and SVGEGT. This CDR3 is 15 amino acids long. The V end lost 2 bases, the J end lost 2 bases, and 11 bases lay between the germline ends. DNA for the CDR3: TGTGCCAGCAGTTACGACCCTCTCCCCACAGATACGCAGTATTTT. Protein sequence: CASSYDPLPTDTQYF.

The rearrangement uses TRBV12-3 or TRBV12-4 and TRBJ1-5; D is possibly TRBD1 (6 bases). V dropped 2 bases and J dropped 6 bases, with 8 bases sitting between them. The CDR3 consists of 13 residues. Written as DNA, the CDR3 is TGTGCCAGCAGTTTAAGGGGGACTCAGCCCCAGCATTTT. Its protein is CASSLRGTQPQHF.